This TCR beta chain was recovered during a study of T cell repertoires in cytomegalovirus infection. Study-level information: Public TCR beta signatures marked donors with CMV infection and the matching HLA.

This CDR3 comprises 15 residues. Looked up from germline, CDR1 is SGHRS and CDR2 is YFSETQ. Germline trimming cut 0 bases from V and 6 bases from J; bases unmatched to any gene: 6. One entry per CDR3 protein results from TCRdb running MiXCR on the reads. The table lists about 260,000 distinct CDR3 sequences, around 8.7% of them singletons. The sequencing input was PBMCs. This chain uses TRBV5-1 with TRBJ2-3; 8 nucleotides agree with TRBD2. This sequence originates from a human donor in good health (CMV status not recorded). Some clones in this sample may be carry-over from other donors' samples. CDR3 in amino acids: CASSLETGGPDTQYF. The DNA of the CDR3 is TGCGCCAGCAGCTTGGAAACGGGGGGGCCCGATACGCAGTATTTT.